Listed here are 25 T cell receptor beta chains from one sample, sequenced in a study of a mutant IDH1 vaccine in newly diagnosed glioma. Time point of the sample: week 5, during vaccination. Each dose delivered 300 ug of mutant IDH1 20-mer peptide subcutaneously with imiquimod. Measured with immunoSEQ multiplex PCR; TCRdb has only the in-frame clones, and not every one. The data hold tens of thousands of clones, with more than 80% observed a single time. Their target antigens are unknown. The starting material was PBMCs, obtained from a glioma patient whose treatment included an IDH1 peptide vaccine. Receptors originate from a man between 50 and 59 years old with glioma.

The V gene is TRBV18, the J gene TRBJ1-5, with D perhaps matching TRBD1 (5 bases). V shed 3 bases and J shed 0 bases, with 9 bases lying between them. The length of the CDR3 is 15 residues. CDR1 is KGHSH and CDR2 is LQKENI in the germline V gene. The CDR3 loop is CASSPQGVSNQPQHF. The CDR3 DNA sequence: TGTGCCAGCTCACCTCAGGGAGTTAGCAATCAGCCCCAGCATTTT.

This chain's CDR3 is CASSPPGNTEAFF. In DNA form, the CDR3 reads TGTGCCAGCTCACCACCAGGGAACACTGAAGCTTTCTTT. J is TRBJ1-1 and V is TRBV18; D unclear. CDR1 KGHSH and CDR2 LQKENI come from the germline V gene. The CDR3 is 13 residues long. V lost 0 bases and J lost 1, with 3 bases in between. The full variable domain, rest sourced from reference TRBV18 and TRBJ1-1, is NAGVMQNPRHLVRRRGQEARLRCSPMKGHSHVYWYRQLPEEGLKFMVYLQKENIIDESGMPKERFSAEFPKEGPSILRIQQVVRGDSAAYFCASSPPGNTEAFFGQGTRLTVV.

The rearrangement joins TRBV20-1 to TRBJ2-5; 8 bases line up with TRBD2. Germline CDR1 reads DFQATT; CDR2 reads SNEGSKA (reference sequence). V dropped 8 bases and J dropped 2; count of bases not matched to a gene: 1. CDR3 length: 11 residues. The CDR3 reads CSLAGQETQYF. The CDR3 DNA sequence: TGCAGTTTAGCGGGGCAAGAGACCCAGTACTTC.

The CDR3 loop reads CASSPFATDTQYF. As DNA, the CDR3 is TGTGCCAGCAGCCCTTTTGCCACAGATACGCAGTATTTT. This sequence joins TRBV11-2 and TRBJ2-3; D call uncertain. The CDR3 sequence is 13 residues long. V lost 5 bases and J lost 2, with 8 bases in between. Germline loops: CDR1 SGHAT, CDR2 FQNNGV.

The CDR3 loop is CASSQDRNTEAFF. CDR3 DNA sequence: TGTGCCAGCAGCCAGGATAGGAACACTGAAGCTTTCTTT. The chain links TRBV14 to TRBJ1-1; D gene unclear. The length of the CDR3 is 13 residues. Germline lookup yields CDR1 SGHDN and CDR2 FVKESK. V lost 3 bases and J lost 1, with 6 bases in between.

This sequence joins TRBV7-2 and TRBJ1-2, with D hard to call. CDR1 SGHTA and CDR2 FQGNSA come from the germline V gene. The V gene lost 1 base and the J gene lost 8 bases, with 17 bases spanning the gap. This CDR3 is built from 15 residues. The CDR3 nucleotides are TGTGCCAGCAGCTTAGACCCCTCCGGACTTAGGGGCTACACCTTC. Translation gives CASSLDPSGLRGYTF.

The chain uses TRBV6-5 and TRBJ2-7; tentative D call: TRBD1 (5 bases). Germline CDR1 reads MNHEY; CDR2 reads SVGAGI. Trimming pared 6 bases from V and 2 bases from J, leaving 14 bases between. The CDR3 is 14 amino acids. In DNA, the CDR3 is TGTGCCAGCAGAGTTGGGGCCTCGACCTACGAGCAGTACTTC. This sequence encodes CASRVGASTYEQYF.

The CDR3 DNA is TGTGCCAGCAGCCCCGCCGTGGCAGGGCTGCTCTCTGGGGCCAACGTCCTGACTTTC. Translation: CASSPAVAGLLSGANVLTF. The chain employs TRBV7-7 and TRBJ2-6, with D perhaps TRBD1 (5 bases). The V end lost 5 bases, the J end lost 0 bases, and 20 bases lay between the germline ends. Germline V gene data show CDR1 as SSHAT and CDR2 as FNYEAQ (reference sequence). CDR3 size: 19 residues.

The chain recombines TRBV21-1 with TRBJ2-7; no check of the table's D call, TRBD2, against the DNA was made. TRBV21-1 is deemed a pseudogene. This CDR3 contains 16 residues. The CDR3 coding sequence is TGTGCCAGCGGCTTTCCAGATATAGCGGGGGAAAGTGAGCAGTACTTC. Its translation: CASGFPDIAGESEQYF.

This rearrangement joins TRBV7-8 to TRBJ2-2, with TRBD1 matching over 7 bases. Germline assignment: CDR1 SGHVS and CDR2 FQNEAQ. This CDR3 spans 15 amino acids. Unmatched junction bases numbered 8, after V lost 5 bases and J lost 5 bases. The CDR3 sequence: CASSPGTVGTGELFF. DNA of the CDR3: TGTGCCAGCAGCCCCGGGACAGTGGGAACCGGGGAGCTGTTTTTT.

The V call is TRBV13, the J call TRBJ2-1; 13 positions match TRBD2. Germline loops: CDR1 PRHDT, CDR2 FYEKMQ (reference sequence). CDR3 length equals 19 residues. The V and J ends lost 4 bases and 0 bases, in that order; junction bases with no gene match: 9. In DNA form, the CDR3 reads TGTGCCAGCAGCTCTCCGGGACTAGCGGGATTTAGCTCCTACAATGAGCAGTTCTTC. It encodes CASSSPGLAGFSSYNEQFF.

By share of the sample, this clone is medium-sized (0.01 to 0.1%). The chain couples TRBV29-1 to TRBJ1-5; possibly TRBD1 for D (6 bases). The CDR3 sequence is 14 residues long. V lost 4 bases, J lost 2 bases, and 12 bases lay in between. Per the germline V gene, CDR1 is SQVTM and CDR2 is ANQGSEA. CDR3 nucleotides: TGCAGCGTTGCGCAGGGGTATGGCAATCAGCCCCAGCATTTT. Translation: CSVAQGYGNQPQHF.

This clone was seen a single time. The chain links TRBV28 to TRBJ1-2; D call uncertain. V was clipped by 2 bases and J by 8 bases, with 12 bases between them. This CDR3 spans 13 amino acids. Germline CDR1 is MDHEN and CDR2 is SYDVKM. The CDR3 spells CASSLPGIGGYTF. The CDR3 nucleotides read TGTGCCAGCAGTTTACCAGGCATCGGGGGCTACACCTTC.

The chain carries TRBV2 and TRBJ1-2; D possibly corresponds to TRBD1 (6 bases). Germline V gives CDR1 SNHLY, CDR2 FYNNEI. This CDR3 has 16 amino acids. V dropped 7 bases and J dropped 7 bases, with 25 bases sitting between them. In nucleotides, the CDR3 is TGTGCCAGCACCTACCCACTGGGACAAACCCCGGGTGGCTACACCTTC. This sequence encodes CASTYPLGQTPGGYTF.

This clone has a single count. The genes are TRBV7-6 and TRBJ2-7; D assignment may be TRBD1 or TRBD2 (5 bases each). V was shortened by 4 bases and J by 6 bases, with 19 bases between the two germline ends. Germline V CDR1 and CDR2: SGHVS, FNYEAQ. The CDR3 has 15 residues. The chain's CDR3 is CASSSREGPFPEQYF. CDR3 DNA sequence: TGTGCCAGCAGCTCCCGCGAGGGGCCCTTCCCCGAGCAGTACTTC.

The genes are TRBV11-3 and TRBJ1-2, with D possibly being TRBD1 (5 bases). This CDR3 has 13 amino acids. Germline CDR1 reads SGHNT; CDR2 reads YENEEA. V dropped 0 bases and J dropped 13 bases, with 15 bases sitting between them. Written as DNA, the CDR3 is TGTGCCAGCAGCTTAGACCGAAAGGGGTCTCCCACCTTC. It translates to CASSLDRKGSPTF.

The genes are TRBV7-2 and TRBJ1-2; no clear D. V lost 5 bases and J 8 bases, leaving 21 bases between the germline ends. From germline, CDR1 is SGHTA and CDR2 FQGNSA. This CDR3 has 15 amino acids. The DNA of the CDR3 is TGTGCCAGCAGCAGAACCGCGCCCCTCAGAGGAGGCTACACCTTC. It translates to CASSRTAPLRGGYTF.

This clone turned up a few times. CDR3 sequence (DNA): TGTGCCTGGAGCCAAATGAACACTGAAGCTTTCTTT. Its protein product is CAWSQMNTEAFF. The V call is TRBV30, the J call TRBJ1-1; no clear D gene. Germline CDR1 is GTSNPN and CDR2 is SVGIG (reference sequence). This CDR3 is built from 12 residues. Trimming removed 3 bases at V and 0 bases at J, with 5 bases between.

This chain links TRBV6-1 with TRBJ1-1; D gene uncertain. This CDR3 is 12 amino acids long. The germline CDR1 and CDR2 sequences are MNHNS and SASEGT. V was trimmed by 6 bases and J by 0 bases, leaving 5 bases between them. The CDR3 DNA sequence: TGTGCCAGCAGGGGTATGAACACTGAAGCTTTCTTT. Translating gives CASRGMNTEAFF.

This clone was counted a single time. V is TRBV25-1 and J is TRBJ1-3; tentatively, D is TRBD1 (5 bases). V shed 8 bases and J shed 0 bases, with 14 bases lying between them. This CDR3 region has 15 residues. Germline V gene data show CDR1 as MGHDK and CDR2 as SYGVNS. The CDR3 reads CASGGLPSSGNTIYF. DNA for the CDR3: TGTGCCAGCGGGGGACTCCCGAGCTCTGGAAACACCATATATTTT.

The chain carries TRBV11-3 and TRBJ2-4; a possible D gene is TRBD2 (5 bases). The V and J ends lost 4 bases and 15 bases respectively, with 19 bases between them. This CDR3 spans 13 amino acids. Germline loops: CDR1 SGHNT, CDR2 YENEEA. The CDR3 protein is CASSSPGIPAMYF. CDR3 DNA sequence: TGTGCCAGCAGCTCCCCGGGGATCCCCGCGATGTACTTC.

This chain connects TRBV9 to TRBJ2-5; weak D call: TRBD2 (6 bases). Germline CDR1 reads SGDLS; CDR2 reads YYNGEE. The CDR3 covers 15 residues. Trimming took off 4 bases at V and 8 bases at J, with 21 bases between the two ends. In DNA form, the CDR3 reads TGTGCCAGCAGCCCTCGCACTAGCCGACTTATAACCCAGTACTTC. Protein sequence: CASSPRTSRLITQYF.

The rearrangement uses TRBV5-8 and TRBJ2-3, with D possibly matching TRBD2 (5 bases). The CDR3 consists of 14 residues. The germline CDR1 and CDR2 sequences are SGHTS and YDEGEE. V was cut by 3 bases and J by 1 base, with 9 bases left in between. For the CDR3, the DNA is TGTGCCAGCAGCTACGGACTCGGCACAGATACGCAGTATTTT. Translation: CASSYGLGTDTQYF. The full variable domain, its missing parts supplied by reference TRBV5-8 and TRBJ2-3, is EAGVTQSPTHLIKTRGQQATLRCSPISGHTSVYWYQQALGLGLQFLLWYDEGEERNRGNFPPRFSGRQFPNYSSELNVNALELEDSALYLCASSYGLGTDTQYFGPGTRLTVL.

The chain joins TRBV9 to TRBJ2-3, with D perhaps TRBD2 (6 bases). V was clipped by 1 base and J by 4 bases, with 16 bases between them. This CDR3 is built from 16 residues. CDR1 is SGDLS and CDR2 is YYNGEE in the germline V gene. In DNA form, the CDR3 reads TGTGCCAGCAGCGTAACCCCCGAGGCGGGGCCAGATACGCAGTATTTT. This encodes CASSVTPEAGPDTQYF. The whole variable domain, filled in from reference TRBV9 and TRBJ2-3, reads DSGVTQTPKHLITATGQRVTLRCSPRSGDLSVYWYQQSLDQGLQFLIQYYNGEERAKGNILERFSAQQFPDLHSELNLSSLELGDSALYFCASSVTPEAGPDTQYFGPGTRLTVL.

V is TRBV6-1 and J is TRBJ1-2; no definite D call. Germline V lookup: CDR1 MNHNS, CDR2 SASEGT. The CDR3 extends over 13 amino acids. With 0 bases removed from V and 4 bases from J, the gap between germline ends came to 6 bases. CDR3 DNA sequence: TGTGCCAGCAGTGAAGCCACAGCCTATGGCTACACCTTC. It codes for CASSEATAYGYTF.